Presented here are 21 T cell receptor beta chains from one specimen sequenced in a study of shared clonotypes between healthy human individuals. Method: immunoSEQ multiplex PCR; TCRdb's copy keeps in-frame clones and lacks some. This sample has over a million clones; around 97% occur once, and the top ten carry about 1%. Sequencing used naive CD4+ T cells sorted from blood. Subset here: CD45RA+ positively selected. These receptors were collected from a man aged 25 to 45 in good health.

The chain carries TRBV5-4 and TRBJ2-7; a possible D gene is TRBD2 (5 bases). This CDR3 has 14 residues. Germline assignment: CDR1 SGHNT and CDR2 YYREEE (reference sequence). V was shortened by 5 bases and J by 5 bases, with 17 bases between the two germline ends. The CDR3, as DNA: TGTGCCAGCAGTTACGGGAAGGCGAGCGACGAGCAGTACTTC. This codes for CASSYGKASDEQYF.

Points on this clone: The sample contains more than one DNA sequence encoding this CDR3. The chain combines TRBV5-1 with TRBJ2-7, with D possibly being TRBD2 (6 bases). The CDR3 is 14 amino acids. Looked up from germline, CDR1 is SGHRS and CDR2 is YFSETQ. Trimming stripped 0 bases from V and 3 bases from J, with 10 bases between. The chain's CDR3 is CASSLERESYEQYF. The DNA of the CDR3 is TGCGCCAGCAGCTTGGAACGGGAGAGCTACGAGCAGTACTTC.

The CDR3 bases are TGTGCCAGCAGCCCAGTACTAGCGGGAGTCTCCTACGAGCAGTACTTC. Amino acids: CASSPVLAGVSYEQYF. The V gene is TRBV27, the J gene TRBJ2-7; 11 bases align to TRBD2. CDR1 is MNHEY, CDR2 SMNVEV, per germline (reference sequence). The CDR3 contains 16 residues. V dropped 6 bases and J dropped 0; count of bases not matched to a gene: 7.

The V and J genes are TRBV5-5 and TRBJ2-5; possibly TRBD2 for D (5 bases). Germline assignment: CDR1 SGHKS and CDR2 YYEKEE (reference sequence). V lost 3 bases and J lost 2, with 14 bases in between. This CDR3 contains 15 residues. Here the CDR3 DNA reads TGTGCCAGCAGCTGGGAGCCCGGGCGACAAGAGACCCAGTACTTC. This encodes CASSWEPGRQETQYF.

The chain links TRBV10-1 to TRBJ2-1; the match to TRBD2 covers 10 bases. CDR3 length: 16 amino acids. Germline V CDR1 and CDR2: WNHNN, SYGVQD (reference sequence). The V gene end was trimmed by 2 bases and the J gene end by 6 bases; junction bases not matched to a gene: 7. The DNA for the CDR3 is TGCGCCAGCAGTGAGCTGGAGCGGGAGGGCCCCAATGAGCAGTTCTTC. Encoded protein: CASSELEREGPNEQFF.

The genes are TRBV29-1 and TRBJ2-7; 11 nucleotides align to TRBD2. Trimming at V came to 7 bases and at J to 3 bases, leaving 5 bases not matched to a gene. From germline, CDR1 is SQVTM and CDR2 ANQGSEA. The length of the CDR3 is 13 residues. As DNA, the CDR3 is TGCAGCGCCGGGACTAGCGGACGCTACGAGCAGTACTTC. Translated, it gives CSAGTSGRYEQYF.

CDR3 sequence reads: CASSQNLIGETQYF. DNA for the CDR3: TGTGCCAGCAGCCAAAACTTAATAGGAGAGACCCAGTACTTC. The V gene is TRBV7-3, the J gene TRBJ2-5; D call uncertain. The V end lost 5 bases, the J end lost 4 bases, and 14 bases lay between the germline ends. The CDR3 is 14 amino acids. Looked up from germline, CDR1 is SGHTA and CDR2 is FQGTGA.

V is TRBV7-6 and J is TRBJ2-5, with D possibly matching TRBD1 (6 bases). Germline V CDR1 and CDR2: SGHVS, FNYEAQ. The CDR3 covers 17 residues. V was trimmed by 3 bases and J by 5 bases, leaving 22 bases between them. The chain's CDR3 is CASSFFQGRSILETQYF. In DNA, the CDR3 is TGTGCCAGCAGCTTTTTCCAGGGGAGATCGATATTGGAGACCCAGTACTTC.

The chain recombines TRBV7-2 with TRBJ2-2; possible D gene TRBD2, 5 bases. The V and J ends lost 1 base and 8 bases respectively, with 11 bases between them. Germline CDR1 SGHTA, CDR2 FQGNSA. This CDR3 spans 14 amino acids. The CDR3 spells CASSLELTGGELFF. Here the CDR3 DNA reads TGTGCCAGCAGCTTAGAACTCACGGGAGGGGAGCTGTTTTTT.

Worth noting for this clone: At the DNA level, this CDR3 is encoded by other sequences in the same sample as well. This rearrangement joins TRBV29-1 to TRBJ2-3; the D gene is possibly TRBD1 (5 bases). Per germline, CDR1 SQVTM and CDR2 ANQGSEA. V lost 4 bases and J 3 bases, leaving 11 bases between the germline ends. The CDR3 totals 13 residues. CDR3 region: CSVGGRATDTQYF. In DNA form, the CDR3 reads TGCAGCGTTGGAGGCAGGGCAACAGATACGCAGTATTTT.

To note about this clone: The sample carries other DNA sequences with the same CDR3. V and J are TRBV20-1 and TRBJ2-7; D is unclear. V was clipped by 3 bases and J by 3 bases, with 6 bases between them. CDR1 and CDR2 from the germline V gene are DFQATT and SNEGSKA (reference sequence). CDR3 size: 11 residues. The CDR3 nucleotides read TGCAGTGCTAGGTTCATCTACGAGCAGTACTTC. Its translation is CSARFIYEQYF.

The CDR3 region has the DNA TGTGCCAGCATCCTAGAGCAGGGGTCCTACAATGAGCAGTTCTTC. Translation: CASILEQGSYNEQFF. V and J are TRBV7-8 and TRBJ2-1, with D maybe TRBD1 (6 bases). Looked up from germline, CDR1 is SGHVS and CDR2 is FQNEAQ. The ends were cut back, 7 bases at V and 1 base at J, with 14 bases in the middle. The CDR3 spans 15 residues.

The chain has TRBV29-1 and TRBJ2-4; D is perhaps TRBD1 or TRBD2 (5 bases each). The V end was cut by 6 bases, the J end by 6 bases, with 15 bases between. The germline V gene encodes CDR1 SQVTM and CDR2 ANQGSEA. There are 13 residues in the CDR3. The CDR3: CSVGDSLGNIQYF. DNA for the CDR3: TGCAGCGTGGGGGATTCTTTGGGAAACATTCAGTACTTC.

This chain links TRBV2 with TRBJ1-2, with a possible D match to TRBD1 (6 bases). The CDR3 spans 14 residues. Trimming removed 0 bases at V and 8 bases at J, with 13 bases between. Germline loops: CDR1 SNHLY, CDR2 FYNNEI. The CDR3 loop reads CASSEAGTTGGYTF. The CDR3 nucleotides are TGTGCCAGCAGTGAAGCCGGGACAACAGGCGGCTACACCTTC.

The J gene is TRBJ2-7, the V gene TRBV28; D is unclear. The CDR3 spans 14 residues. Trimming left V 2 bases short and J 2 bases short, with 10 bases between. Germline V lookup: CDR1 MDHEN, CDR2 SYDVKM. The DNA of the CDR3 is TGTGCCAGCAGTTTAGCCGGAACCGCCTACGAGCAGTACTTC. Translating gives CASSLAGTAYEQYF.

The chain is built from TRBV18 and TRBJ1-5, with TRBD1 matching over 7 bases. The length of the CDR3 is 15 residues. Germline V gene sequence: CDR1 KGHSH, CDR2 LQKENI. The J segment lost 5 bases and the V segment lost 5 bases, leaving 9 bases of the junction unmatched. The CDR3 region has the DNA TGTGCCAGCTCAGCCTCGAGGGGGCTGGATCAGCCCCAGCATTTT. Translation: CASSASRGLDQPQHF.

This chain uses TRBV12-5 with TRBJ2-3; 9 nucleotides line up with TRBD1. The CDR3 has 19 residues. V shed 3 bases and J 0 bases; nucleotides not matched to a gene: 13. Germline V gene lookup returns CDR1 LGHNT and CDR2 FRNRAP. The CDR3 bases are TGTGCTAGTGGTTTCTATACCTCCGGGACAGGGAAAAGCACAGATACGCAGTATTTT. Its protein product is CASGFYTSGTGKSTDTQYF.

The chain uses TRBV6-5 and TRBJ1-5; D perhaps matches TRBD1 (5 bases). V lost 8 bases to trimming and J lost 3 bases, with 14 bases between them. The CDR3 covers 14 residues. Per the germline V gene, CDR1 is MNHEY and CDR2 is SVGAGI. The CDR3 sequence: CASGQGGSNQPQHF. For the CDR3, the DNA is TGTGCCAGCGGCCAGGGAGGTTCCAATCAGCCCCAGCATTTT.

This clone has a handful of counts. The J gene is TRBJ2-7, the V gene TRBV19; 7 bases line up with TRBD2. This CDR3 has 15 residues. The V gene's germline CDR1 is LNHDA and CDR2 SQIVND (reference sequence). V gave up 4 bases and J gave up 0 bases; unmatched junction bases: 6. The CDR3 spells CASSRAGVNSYEQYF. The CDR3 nucleotides read TGTGCCAGTAGTAGGGCGGGAGTCAACTCCTACGAGCAGTACTTC.

This clone appeared once. Different DNA sequences within this sample yield the same CDR3. The chain has TRBV5-1 and TRBJ2-1, with 7 bases fitting TRBD1. The germline V gene has CDR1 SGHRS and CDR2 YFSETQ. There are 15 residues in the CDR3. The V gene end was trimmed by 3 bases and the J gene end by 0 bases; junction bases not matched to a gene: 3. The CDR3 sequence is CASSSDRASYNEQFF. The CDR3 DNA reads TGCGCCAGCAGCTCAGACAGGGCCTCCTACAATGAGCAGTTCTTC.

This chain uses TRBV28 with TRBJ1-1; tentatively, D is TRBD1 (6 bases). Germline V gene sequence: CDR1 MDHEN, CDR2 SYDVKM. V lost 6 bases and J lost 0, with 8 bases in between. CDR3 length: 13 amino acids. For the CDR3, the DNA is TGTGCCAGCAGCGGACAGTTGAACACTGAAGCTTTCTTT. It encodes CASSGQLNTEAFF.